These 17 T cell receptor beta chains were all obtained from the same sample, sequenced in a study of PD-1 blockade in classical Hodgkin lymphoma. The assay was immunoSEQ multiplex PCR, and TCRdb's table has in-frame clones only and misses some. The top ten clones hold 34% of a sample with around 12,000 clones, about 75% of them seen once. Each of the patients experienced relapse following autologous stem cell transplantation, and their brentuximab vedotin exposure differed. Sequencing used peripheral blood mononuclear cells (PBMCs), obtained at baseline. All receptors come from a human donor with classical Hodgkin lymphoma.

The chain couples TRBV7-2 to TRBJ1-2; no firm D call. The germline gives CDR1 SGHTA, CDR2 FQGNSA. V was trimmed by 5 bases and J by 1 base, leaving 14 bases between them. This CDR3 has 15 residues. Here the CDR3 reads CASSLTPDGNYGYTF. Written as DNA, the CDR3 is TGTGCCAGCAGCCTCACTCCGGACGGTAACTATGGCTACACCTTC. The variable domain in full, completed from reference TRBV7-2 and TRBJ1-2, reads GAGVSQSPSNKVTEKGKDVELRCDPISGHTALYWYRQSLGQGLEFLIYFQGNSAPDKSGLPSDRFSAERTGGSVSTLTIQRTQQEDSAVYLCASSLTPDGNYGYTFGSGTRLTVV.

The V call is TRBV7-3, the J call TRBJ2-1; D not resolved. The CDR3 totals 12 residues. The germline CDR1 and CDR2 sequences are SGHTA and FQGTGA. With 5 bases removed from V and 8 bases from J, the gap between germline ends came to 10 bases. The CDR3 loop reads CASSLTGDEQFF. CDR3 DNA: TGTGCCAGCAGCCTTACGGGTGATGAGCAGTTCTTC.

The chain couples TRBV6-5 to TRBJ2-7, with 11 bases that match TRBD2. CDR1 and CDR2 from the germline V gene are MNHEY and SVGAGI. The CDR3 contains 15 residues. V shed 5 bases, J shed 0 bases, and the junction held 3 bases outside the gene matches. The CDR3 is CASSVLAGASYEQYF. CDR3 bases: TGTGCCAGCAGTGTACTAGCGGGGGCCTCCTACGAGCAGTACTTC.

V usage is TRBV4-2 and J usage is TRBJ2-3, with 14 bases identical to TRBD2. From germline, CDR1 is LGHNA and CDR2 YNFKEQ. The V and J ends lost 2 bases and 5 bases, in that order; junction bases with no gene match: 6. CDR3 length equals 17 residues. DNA for the CDR3: TGTGCCAGCAGCCAAACGACTAGCGGGGGGGCCGTAGATACGCAGTATTTT. The encoded protein is CASSQTTSGGAVDTQYF.

The genes are TRBV5-1 and TRBJ2-2; D is undetermined. This CDR3 is built from 16 residues. Germline V gene lookup returns CDR1 SGHRS and CDR2 YFSETQ. V gave up 2 bases and J gave up 3 bases, with 14 bases separating them. The CDR3 nucleotides read TGCGCCAGCAGCTTACAGACGTGGGTTGACACCGGGGAGCTGTTTTTT. Its protein is CASSLQTWVDTGELFF.

This rearrangement joins TRBV28 to TRBJ1-2; D gene uncertain. The CDR3 covers 15 residues. Looked up from germline, CDR1 is MDHEN and CDR2 is SYDVKM. Trimming took 5 bases from V and 8 from J, leaving 21 bases between them. CDR3 nucleotides: TGTGCCAGCAGTCTCCCGCAAAGCAACTCTGGGGGCTACACCTTC. Translation gives CASSLPQSNSGGYTF.

DNA of the CDR3: TGTGCCAGCGGCGGAGGGAACAGAAACACCATATATTTT. Amino acid sequence: CASGGGNRNTIYF. This chain links TRBV6-1 with TRBJ1-3; no firm D call. V lost 8 bases and J 5 bases, leaving 13 bases between the germline ends. Germline CDR1 and CDR2: MNHNS and SASEGT. CDR3 length: 13 residues.

J is TRBJ1-3 and V is TRBV4-2; TRBD1 might be the D (6 bases). The CDR3 spans 16 residues. Germline V lookup: CDR1 LGHNA, CDR2 YNFKEQ. Trimming removed 0 bases at V and 3 bases at J, with 12 bases between. The CDR3 DNA reads as TGTGCCAGCAGCCAAGACCGGACACAGGGTGGAAACACCATATATTTT. Its protein product is CASSQDRTQGGNTIYF.

Within the sample, this clone is medium-sized (0.01 to 0.1%). The J gene is TRBJ2-2, the V gene TRBV9; D possibly corresponds to TRBD2 (5 bases). The CDR3 covers 15 residues. With 4 bases removed from V and 8 bases from J, the gap between germline ends came to 18 bases. The germline gives CDR1 SGDLS, CDR2 YYNGEE. CDR3 sequence reads: CASSPRRYLEGELFF. CDR3 DNA sequence: TGTGCCAGCAGCCCCAGGAGGTACCTCGAAGGGGAGCTGTTTTTT. Combining the CDR3 with reference TRBV9 and TRBJ2-2 gives the whole variable domain DSGVTQTPKHLITATGQRVTLRCSPRSGDLSVYWYQQSLDQGLQFLIQYYNGEERAKGNILERFSAQQFPDLHSELNLSSLELGDSALYFCASSPRRYLEGELFFGEGSRLTVL.

This clone is judged medium-sized. The chain recombines TRBV2 with TRBJ1-5; the D is unclear. Germline CDR1 reads SNHLY; CDR2 reads FYNNEI. CDR3 length: 16 amino acids. V lost 0 bases and J 9 bases, leaving 18 bases between the germline ends. The CDR3 DNA sequence: TGTGCCAGCAGTGAAGCGCTTTTTTCTGCCTCAACGCCCCAGCATTTT. Translating gives CASSEALFSASTPQHF.

This rearrangement joins TRBV28 to TRBJ1-1, with TRBD1 as a possible D gene (6 bases). The CDR3 extends over 14 amino acids. V lost 6 bases and J 0 bases, leaving 11 bases between the germline ends. CDR1 is MDHEN and CDR2 is SYDVKM in the germline V gene. The CDR3: CASRQGPVNTEAFF. CDR3 sequence (DNA): TGTGCCAGCAGGCAGGGGCCGGTGAACACTGAAGCTTTCTTT.

The rearrangement joins TRBV18 to TRBJ1-4; no reliable D call. CDR1 and CDR2 from the germline V gene are KGHSH and LQKENI. The CDR3 length is 14 residues. Trimming took off 4 bases at V and 6 bases at J, with 12 bases between the two ends. This CDR3 reads CASSQGLEDEKLFF. CDR3 in DNA: TGTGCCAGCTCACAGGGATTAGAAGATGAAAAACTGTTTTTT.

The rearrangement joins TRBV7-9 to TRBJ1-6; D is undetermined. The CDR3 is made up of 13 amino acids. Germline lookup yields CDR1 SEHNR and CDR2 FQNEAQ (reference sequence). Trimming removed 4 bases from V and 11 bases from J, with 12 bases in between. The CDR3 sequence: CASSSGTRTPLHF. For the CDR3, the DNA is TGTGCCAGCAGCTCCGGTACCAGGACACCCCTCCACTTT.

V is TRBV15 and J is TRBJ2-3, with D hard to call. The CDR3 has 14 amino acids. In germline, CDR1 is LNHNV, CDR2 YYDKDF (reference sequence). The V end was cut by 3 bases, the J end by 2 bases, with 9 bases between. The CDR3 protein is CATSSLILTDTQYF. Written as DNA, the CDR3 is TGTGCCACCAGCAGCCTCATCCTCACAGATACGCAGTATTTT. Based on the CDR3 plus reference TRBV15 and TRBJ2-3, the full variable domain is DAMVIQNPRYQVTQFGKPVTLSCSQTLNHNVMYWYQQKSSQAPKLLFHYYDKDFNNEADTPDNFQSRRPNTSFCFLDIRSPGLGDTAMYLCATSSLILTDTQYFGPGTRLTVL.

The J gene is TRBJ1-3, the V gene TRBV19; 7 nucleotides match TRBD1. Germline lookup yields CDR1 LNHDA and CDR2 SQIVND (reference sequence). V lost 8 bases and J lost 2; bases outside the gene matches: 6. This CDR3 has 14 amino acids. In nucleotides, the CDR3 is TGTGCCAGTTCTCCCGGGACAGCTGGAAACACCATATATTTT. It is translated as CASSPGTAGNTIYF. The variable domain in full, completed from reference TRBV19 and TRBJ1-3, reads DGGITQSPKYLFRKEGQNVTLSCEQNLNHDAMYWYRQDPGQGLRLIYYSQIVNDFQKGDIAEGYSVSREKKESFPLTVTSAQKNPTAFYLCASSPGTAGNTIYFGEGSWLTVV.

By share, this clone ranks as medium-sized (0.01 to 0.1%). V and J are TRBV5-5 and TRBJ2-1; 8 nucleotides line up with TRBD2. Germline CDR1 SGHKS, CDR2 YYEKEE (reference sequence). The V gene end was trimmed by 2 bases and the J gene end by 2 bases; junction bases not matched to a gene: 3. This CDR3 is built from 15 residues. The CDR3 is CASSFGTRTYNEQFF. In nucleotides, the CDR3 is TGTGCCAGCAGCTTCGGGACTAGGACCTACAATGAGCAGTTCTTC.

In nucleotides, the CDR3 is TGCGCCAGCAGCCAAGGACAGGGGCCGGTAACCGGGGAGCTGTTTTTT. This codes for CASSQGQGPVTGELFF. The V and J genes are TRBV4-1 and TRBJ2-2; 8 bases map to TRBD1. This CDR3 is 16 amino acids long. CDR1 is MGHRA and CDR2 is YSYEKL in the germline V gene. Losses at the gene ends were 1 base for V and 5 bases for J; bases not matched to a gene: 6.